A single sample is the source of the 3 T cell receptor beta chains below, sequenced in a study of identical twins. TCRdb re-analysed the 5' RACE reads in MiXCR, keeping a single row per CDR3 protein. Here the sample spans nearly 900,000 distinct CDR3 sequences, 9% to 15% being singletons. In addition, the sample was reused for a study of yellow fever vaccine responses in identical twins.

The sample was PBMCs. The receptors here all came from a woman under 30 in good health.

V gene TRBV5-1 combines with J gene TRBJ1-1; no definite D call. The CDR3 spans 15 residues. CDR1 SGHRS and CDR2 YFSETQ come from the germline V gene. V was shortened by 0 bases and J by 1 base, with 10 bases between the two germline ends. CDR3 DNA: TGCGCCAGCAGCTTGGGTCCAGGAGAGAACACTGAAGCTTTCTTT. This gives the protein CASSLGPGENTEAFF.

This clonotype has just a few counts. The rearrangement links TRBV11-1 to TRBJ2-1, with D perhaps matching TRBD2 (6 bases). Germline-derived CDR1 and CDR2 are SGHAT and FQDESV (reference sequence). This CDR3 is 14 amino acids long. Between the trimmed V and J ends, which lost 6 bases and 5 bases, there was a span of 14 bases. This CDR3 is CASRPRWGDNEQFF. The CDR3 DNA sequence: TGTGCCAGCAGGCCTCGTTGGGGGGACAATGAGCAGTTCTTC.

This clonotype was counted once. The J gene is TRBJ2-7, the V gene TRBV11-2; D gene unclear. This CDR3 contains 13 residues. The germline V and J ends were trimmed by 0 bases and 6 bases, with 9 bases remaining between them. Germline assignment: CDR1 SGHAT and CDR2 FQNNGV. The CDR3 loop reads CASSLDVGIEQYF. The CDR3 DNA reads TGTGCCAGCAGCTTAGATGTTGGGATCGAGCAGTACTTC.